The 28 T cell receptor beta chains reported below all come from one sample, sequenced in a study of blood T cells in healthy people across ages (dated by TCRdb to 2013 to 2016). Receptors were amplified or captured by 5' RACE. The sequencer was an Illumina HiSeq 2500. A second PCR of roughly 6 to 11 cycles was run with a J-beta primer mix and a sample-barcoded 5' primer. Clones were called with MiXCR by TCRdb after fastp trimmed the public reads at Q25, and only in-frame beta chains were retained. Identical CDR3 protein sequences are pooled into one entry, listed with their most common genes and DNA. This sample holds about 280,000 distinct CDR3 sequences; 25% to 30% were observed only once. Around 29% of the sample comes from the top ten. The material sequenced was blood. The receptors were sampled from a woman in her sixties or seventies in good health.

The genes are TRBV18 and TRBJ2-4; D is perhaps TRBD1 (6 bases). The germline gives CDR1 KGHSH, CDR2 LQKENI. V gave up 6 bases and J gave up 4 bases, with 7 bases separating them. CDR3 length equals 12 residues. CDR3 DNA: TGTGCCAGCTCCGGACAGAAAAACATTCAGTACTTC. Amino acids: CASSGQKNIQYF.

CDR3: CSAQDYEQYF. CDR3 bases: TGCAGTGCACAGGACTACGAGCAGTACTTC. The rearrangement links TRBV20-1 to TRBJ2-7; the D gene is possibly TRBD1 (5 bases). The CDR3 is made up of 10 amino acids. Trimming left V 6 bases short and J 3 bases short, with 6 bases between. Germline V CDR1 and CDR2: DFQATT, SNEGSKA (reference sequence).

The gene calls are TRBV24-1 and TRBJ2-5; 9 bases match TRBD1. Germline CDR1 reads KGHDR; CDR2 reads SFDVKD. V lost 2 bases, J lost 5 bases, and 8 bases stayed unmatched. CDR3 size: 16 residues. The CDR3 protein is CATSDYQGTGYETQYF. The CDR3 region has the DNA TGTGCCACCAGTGATTACCAGGGGACAGGGTACGAGACCCAGTACTTC.

This rearrangement joins TRBV20-1 to TRBJ2-3, with 10 bases identical to TRBD2. V trimming: 1 base; J trimming: 1 base; junction bases outside the gene matches: 5. Germline lookup yields CDR1 DFQATT and CDR2 SNEGSKA (reference sequence). The CDR3 consists of 16 residues. In DNA, the CDR3 is TGCAGTGCTAGAGTCCCTCTAGCGGGAGGCACAGATACGCAGTATTTT. Amino acids: CSARVPLAGGTDTQYF.

This clonotype occurred a few times. The J gene is TRBJ2-5, the V gene TRBV18; TRBD2 is a possible D gene (5 bases). The CDR3 runs 15 residues. Looked up from germline, CDR1 is KGHSH and CDR2 is LQKENI. The ends were cut back, 6 bases at V and 3 bases at J, with 17 bases in the middle. The CDR3 spells CASSPGIKREETQYF. CDR3 nucleotides: TGTGCCAGCTCCCCCGGGATCAAGAGGGAAGAGACCCAGTACTTC.

This clonotype was detected a few times. This chain connects TRBV28 to TRBJ1-5; perhaps TRBD1 as D (5 bases). Trimming left V 9 bases short and J 4 bases short, with 16 bases between. The CDR3 extends over 14 amino acids. Per the germline V gene, CDR1 is MDHEN and CDR2 is SYDVKM. The CDR3 region has the DNA TGTGCCAGTCTAAGGGACCGTACTAATCAGCCCCAGCATTTT. This sequence encodes CASLRDRTNQPQHF.

Notes on this clonotype: The junction departs from germline at one end; a sequencing error may be responsible. The rearrangement links TRBV29-1 to TRBJ2-5; 9 bases agree with TRBD2. Germline V gives CDR1 SQVTM, CDR2 ANQGSEA. The CDR3 consists of 12 residues. In DNA, the CDR3 is TGCGGCGTGATTAGCGGGAGTGAGACCCAGTACTTC. Translated: CGVISGSETQYF.

This clonotype has more than one count but fewer than ten. The chain has TRBV3-1 and TRBJ2-6, with a possible D match to TRBD1 (6 bases). Per germline, CDR1 LGHDT and CDR2 YNNKEL (reference sequence). Trimming stripped 4 bases from V and 0 bases from J, with 13 bases between. This CDR3 comprises 17 residues. CDR3 amino acids: CASSLPGHSSGANVLTF. CDR3 nucleotide sequence: TGTGCCAGCAGCCTGCCGGGACACTCCTCTGGGGCCAACGTCCTGACTTTC. Full variable domain (outside the CDR3, taken from reference TRBV3-1 and TRBJ2-6): DTAVSQTPKYLVTQMGNDKSIKCEQNLGHDTMYWYKQDSKKFLKIMFSYNNKELIINETVPNRFSPKSPDKAHLNLHINSLELGDSAVYFCASSLPGHSSGANVLTFGAGSRLTVL.

V is TRBV20-1 and J is TRBJ2-2, with D tentatively TRBD2 (5 bases). Germline V CDR1 and CDR2: DFQATT, SNEGSKA (reference sequence). V was cut by 2 bases and J by 4 bases, with 8 bases left in between. This CDR3 has 13 residues. CDR3 DNA: TGCAGTGCTAGACCGGGGTTCACCGGGGAGCTGTTTTTT. This encodes CSARPGFTGELFF.

This clonotype has a count of ten or more. This chain connects TRBV18 to TRBJ2-5; TRBD2 agrees at 8 bases. V lost 4 bases, J lost 4 bases, and 5 bases stayed unmatched. Germline V gene sequence: CDR1 KGHSH, CDR2 LQKENI. The CDR3 is 14 residues long. The CDR3 DNA reads TGTGCCAGCTCACTGGCGGGAGGTGCAGAGACCCAGTACTTC. Its protein is CASSLAGGAETQYF.

The J gene is TRBJ2-3, the V gene TRBV28, with no clear D. The CDR3 has 11 residues. The germline V and J ends were trimmed by 6 bases and 7 bases, with 8 bases remaining between them. The V gene's germline CDR1 is MDHEN and CDR2 SYDVKM. The CDR3, as DNA: TGTGCCAGCAGCCTGAGCCATACGCAGTATTTT. Protein sequence: CASSLSHTQYF.

V gene TRBV12-3 or TRBV12-4 combines with J gene TRBJ2-7; D is ambiguous. The V end lost 2 bases, the J end lost 2 bases, and 10 bases lay between the germline ends. The CDR3 runs to 14 residues. The CDR3 region has the DNA TGTGCCAGCAGTTTAAGCTATTCCCCCTACGAGCAGTACTTC. Its protein product is CASSLSYSPYEQYF.

This clonotype appeared many times. The gene calls are TRBV20-1 and TRBJ1-2; D possibly corresponds to TRBD1 (5 bases). Germline lookup yields CDR1 DFQATT and CDR2 SNEGSKA (reference sequence). There are 15 residues in the CDR3. V lost 1 base to trimming and J lost 1 base, with 13 bases between them. Here the CDR3 DNA reads TGCAGTGCTAGAGCCCGGGCAGGGTTTAACTATGGCTACACCTTC. Translating gives CSARARAGFNYGYTF.

CDR3 in amino acids: CASHSRLSGNTIYF. Here the CDR3 DNA reads TGTGCCAGCCACAGTCGCCTCTCTGGAAACACCATATATTTT. This chain joins TRBV6-5 and TRBJ1-3, with no clear D. V dropped 8 bases and J dropped 0 bases, with 11 bases sitting between them. From germline, CDR1 is MNHEY and CDR2 SVGAGI. CDR3 length equals 14 residues.

This clonotype showed up just a few times. The chain is built from TRBV28 and TRBJ2-1; TRBD2 is a possible D gene (5 bases). The V and J ends lost 6 bases and 6 bases respectively, with 15 bases between them. Germline V gives CDR1 MDHEN, CDR2 SYDVKM. This CDR3 contains 14 residues. The DNA for the CDR3 is TGTGCCAGCAGCCCCTATCGCAGCGGCAATGAGCAGTTCTTC. This codes for CASSPYRSGNEQFF.

The chain joins TRBV14 to TRBJ2-1, with TRBD2 matching over 10 bases. This CDR3 has 15 amino acids. Germline V CDR1 and CDR2: SGHDN, FVKESK. V lost 1 base to trimming and J lost 8 bases; unmatched junction nucleotides: 5. CDR3 loop: CASSQGLAGLYEQFF. CDR3 nucleotides: TGTGCCAGCAGCCAAGGACTAGCGGGCTTGTATGAGCAGTTCTTC.

This clonotype was observed a handful of times. The rearrangement joins TRBV5-1 to TRBJ2-1; the match to TRBD1 covers 7 bases. The better agreement between TRBJ2-7 and the DNA end casts doubt on the J call. The V gene's germline CDR1 is SGHRS and CDR2 YFSETQ. CDR3 length: 13 amino acids. CDR3 DNA sequence: TGCGCCACATCATCGACAGGGCCCACCGAGCAGTACTTC. It specifies CATSSTGPTEQYF.

This sequence joins TRBV25-1 and TRBJ2-5; 7 bases are a match to TRBD2. CDR1 and CDR2 from the germline V gene are MGHDK and SYGVNS. V gave up 5 bases and J gave up 5 bases; unmatched junction bases: 11. The CDR3 extends over 15 amino acids. CDR3 amino acids: CASSREGRDRETQYF. For the CDR3, the DNA is TGTGCCAGCAGTAGGGAGGGCAGAGATCGGGAGACCCAGTACTTC.

CDR3 sequence: CASSQSEREVADTQYF. The CDR3 DNA is TGCGCCAGCAGCCAATCCGAGCGGGAGGTCGCAGATACGCAGTATTTT. This chain joins TRBV4-1 and TRBJ2-3; the match to TRBD2 covers 9 bases. Trimming took 2 bases from V and 4 from J; bases not matched to a gene: 7. Germline loops: CDR1 MGHRA, CDR2 YSYEKL. The CDR3 loop spans 16 amino acids.

In this sample, this clonotype turned up a few times. J is TRBJ2-6 and V is TRBV7-9, with D possibly being TRBD1 (6 bases). This CDR3 comprises 16 residues. V lost 0 bases to trimming and J lost 1 base, with 7 bases between them. The V gene's germline CDR1 is SEHNR and CDR2 FQNEAQ (reference sequence). CDR3 nucleotides: TGTGCCAGCAGCTTAGCACAGGGATCTGGGGCCAACGTCCTGACTTTC. It codes for CASSLAQGSGANVLTF.

This chain uses TRBV28 with TRBJ1-2; D remains ambiguous. There are 16 residues in the CDR3. CDR1 MDHEN and CDR2 SYDVKM come from the germline V gene. Trimming removed 6 bases from V and 4 bases from J, with 21 bases in between. In DNA form, the CDR3 reads TGTGCCAGCAGAACTTTCGACACCCCATACCTCTATGGCTACACCTTC. It encodes CASRTFDTPYLYGYTF.

This rearrangement joins TRBV7-3 to TRBJ2-1; 9 nucleotides match TRBD1. Germline V CDR1 and CDR2: SGHTA, FQGTGA. The CDR3 is made up of 16 amino acids. V dropped 1 base and J dropped 3; count of bases not matched to a gene: 4. The CDR3 region has the DNA TGTGCCAGCAGCTTAAGGGGACAGGGAAACTACAATGAGCAGTTCTTC. This encodes CASSLRGQGNYNEQFF. Combining the CDR3 with reference TRBV7-3 and TRBJ2-1 gives the whole variable domain GAGVSQTPSNKVTEKGKYVELRCDPISGHTALYWYRQSLGQGPEFLIYFQGTGAADDSGLPNDRFFAVRPEGSVSTLKIQRTERGDSAVYLCASSLRGQGNYNEQFFGPGTRLTVL.

As regards this clonotype: This could be a read error, since a much larger clone is one nucleotide away. This chain joins TRBV20-1 and TRBJ2-1, with TRBD2 matching 10 bases. V lost 5 bases to trimming and J lost 7 bases; unmatched junction nucleotides: 11. Germline loops: CDR1 DFQATT, CDR2 SNEGSKA (reference sequence). The CDR3 is made up of 15 amino acids. In nucleotides, the CDR3 is TGCAGTGCTGGGAGGGGGAGCGGGAGGGCTAATGAGCAGTTCTTC. Protein: CSAGRGSGRANEQFF.

This clonotype was picked up one time. CDR3 DNA sequence: TGCAGTGCTAGAGGGACTGGTTCAGATACGCAGTATTTT. Translation gives CSARGTGSDTQYF. The V call is TRBV20-1, the J call TRBJ2-3; a weak D match, TRBD2 (5 bases). This CDR3 comprises 13 residues. In germline, CDR1 is DFQATT, CDR2 SNEGSKA (reference sequence). V lost 1 base and J lost 4, with 9 bases in between.

The rearrangement uses TRBV28 and TRBJ2-7; tentatively, D is TRBD2 (5 bases). V was cut by 2 bases and J by 6 bases, with 11 bases left in between. The CDR3 is 13 amino acids. Germline V gene lookup returns CDR1 MDHEN and CDR2 SYDVKM. The CDR3 is CASSLLRLSEQYF. CDR3 sequence (DNA): TGTGCCAGCAGTTTACTTAGACTAAGCGAGCAGTACTTC.

This clonotype was found a few times. The rearrangement links TRBV3-1 to TRBJ2-7; no clear D. Germline CDR1 is LGHDT and CDR2 is YNNKEL (reference sequence). This CDR3 has 14 amino acids. Trimming shortened V by 0 bases and J by 3 bases, and 9 bases separated the two germline ends. CDR3 in DNA: TGTGCCAGCAGCCAAGATTGGGCAGACTACGAGCAGTACTTC. Residues: CASSQDWADYEQYF.

This chain uses TRBV28 with TRBJ2-4; D perhaps matches TRBD1 (6 bases). With 6 bases removed from V and 1 base from J, the gap between germline ends came to 13 bases. CDR1 is MDHEN, CDR2 SYDVKM, per germline. The CDR3 consists of 15 residues. The CDR3 sequence: CASSTTGFAKNIQYF. CDR3 nucleotides: TGTGCCAGCAGCACTACAGGGTTTGCCAAAAACATTCAGTACTTC.

The CDR3 spells CASSLYGTADGYTF. For the CDR3, the DNA is TGTGCCAGCAGCTTGTACGGGACTGCCGATGGCTACACCTTC. The chain employs TRBV5-8 and TRBJ1-2; D may be TRBD1 (5 bases). The CDR3 spans 14 residues. Trimming left V 1 base short and J 6 bases short, with 13 bases between. Germline V CDR1 and CDR2: SGHTS, YDEGEE.